The sequence of this T cell receptor (beta chain) was determined in a study of T cell responses to AZD1222 COVID-19 vaccine. Measured with immunoSEQ multiplex PCR; TCRdb has only the in-frame clones, and not every one. Among more than 100,000 clones, 80% to 90% were seen once, and the ten largest hold approximately 8%. Concerning this clone itself: Its antigen remains unknown.

General study points: Two AZD1222 doses significantly raised spike-specific TCR breadth and depth over controls. Researchers report vaccine-associated CD4 TCRs spanning spike, with dominance at 160-218 and 743-854.

The germline V gene encodes CDR1 SGHDT and CDR2 YYEEEE. The J segment lost 3 bases and the V segment lost 3 bases, leaving 9 bases of the junction unmatched. This CDR3 is 15 amino acids long. The receptor's source is an adult in good health. The specimen was peripheral blood, collected on day 0 of AZD1222 vaccination. The chain has TRBV5-6 and TRBJ2-7; the match to TRBD1 covers 7 bases. CDR3 sequence reads: CASSWGDREVYEQYF. As DNA, the CDR3 is TGTGCCAGCAGCTGGGGCGACAGGGAAGTCTACGAGCAGTACTTC.